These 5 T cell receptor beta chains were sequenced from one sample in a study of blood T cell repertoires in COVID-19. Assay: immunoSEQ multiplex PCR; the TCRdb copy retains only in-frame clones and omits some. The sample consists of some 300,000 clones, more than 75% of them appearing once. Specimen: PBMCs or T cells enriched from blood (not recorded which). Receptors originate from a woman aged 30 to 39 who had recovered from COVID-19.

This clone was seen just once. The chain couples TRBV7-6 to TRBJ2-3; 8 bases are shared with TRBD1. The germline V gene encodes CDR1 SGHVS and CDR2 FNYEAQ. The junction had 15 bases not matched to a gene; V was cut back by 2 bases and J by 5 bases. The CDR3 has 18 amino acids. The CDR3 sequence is CASSLLTAGGLNRDTQYF. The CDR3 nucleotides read TGTGCCAGCAGCTTACTGACTGCAGGGGGCTTGAATAGAGATACGCAGTATTTT. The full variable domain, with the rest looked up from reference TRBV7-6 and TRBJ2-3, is GAGVSQSPRYKVTKRGQDVALRCDPISGHVSLYWYRQALGQGPEFLTYFNYEAQQDKSGLPNDRFSAERPEGSISTLTIQRTEQRDSAMYRCASSLLTAGGLNRDTQYFGPGTRLTVL.

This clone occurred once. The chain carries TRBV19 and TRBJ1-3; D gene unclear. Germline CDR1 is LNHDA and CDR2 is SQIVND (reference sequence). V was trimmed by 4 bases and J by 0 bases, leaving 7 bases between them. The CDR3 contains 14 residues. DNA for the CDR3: TGTGCCAGTAGTACCCTTCTCTCTGGAAACACCATATATTTT. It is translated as CASSTLLSGNTIYF.

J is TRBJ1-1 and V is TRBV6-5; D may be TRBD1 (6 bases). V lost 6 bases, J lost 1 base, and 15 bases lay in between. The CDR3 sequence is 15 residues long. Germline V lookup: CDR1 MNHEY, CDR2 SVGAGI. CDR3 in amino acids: CASRITGMGNTEAFF. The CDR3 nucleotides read TGTGCCAGCAGAATTACAGGGATGGGGAACACTGAAGCTTTCTTT.

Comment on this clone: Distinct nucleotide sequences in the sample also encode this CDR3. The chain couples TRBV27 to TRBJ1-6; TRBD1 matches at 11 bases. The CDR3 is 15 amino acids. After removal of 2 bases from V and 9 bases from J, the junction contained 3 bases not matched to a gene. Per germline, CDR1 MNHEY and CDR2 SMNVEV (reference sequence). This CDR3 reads CASSLLGTGGSPLHF. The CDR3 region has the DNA TGTGCCAGCAGTTTACTGGGGACAGGGGGTTCACCCCTCCACTTT.

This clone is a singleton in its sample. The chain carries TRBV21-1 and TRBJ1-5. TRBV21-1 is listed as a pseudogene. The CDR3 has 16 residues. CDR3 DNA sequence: TGTGCCAGCAGCAACCGCCGGGAGTATAGCAATCAGCCCCAGCATTTT. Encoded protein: CASSNRREYSNQPQHF.